The text below deals with one T cell receptor beta chain. Genes and germline are mouse. The sequenced fragment ends 3 residues before the CDR3 boundary, so the rest is inferred from the germline J gene. Reverse transcription of extracted RNA yielded cDNA, which provided the sequencing template. Clones were sequenced by immunoSEQ multiplex PCR, and TCRdb holds only the in-frame ones, with some missing. The sample shows about 270,000 clones, none of them appearing just once. The sample originates from a study of CD8+ T cells in alopecia areata. Study context: Donors of skin were C3H/HeJ mice aged roughly 6-13 months with spontaneous alopecia, and recipients were approximately 6-11-week-old female C3H/HeJ mice.

Germline lookup yields CDR1 NNHDY and CDR2 SYVADS. The CDR3 spans 14 residues. Trimming removed 2 bases from V and 10 bases from J; junction bases left unmatched: 5. Cutaneous lymph nodes were pooled and cells sorted by CD4, CD8alpha, NKG2D, NKG2ACE and more. The rearrangement uses TRBV13-3 and TRBJ1-6, with 8 positions matching TRBD1. Being an ORF, TRBJ1-6 has a function that is uncertain. The sequence was collected from a C3H/HeJ mouse with alopecia areata. The mouse strain carries the MHC haplotype H2-k. Sequenced input: CD4+ T cells sorted from a lymph node. CDR3 DNA (partial): TGTGCCAGCAGTGACAGGGGGCGGCGATCGCCC. Protein product: CASSDRGRRSP. The complete CDR3 reads CASSDRGRRSPLYF.